This passage covers 22 T cell receptor beta chains from one sample sequenced in a study of Graves' ophthalmopathy and Graves' hyperthyroidism. Amplification from RNA transcripts yielded the TCR beta CDR3 regions. In the first round, RT-PCR was carried out with HTBI primers, and a multiplex PCR formed the second round. MiXCR was run by TCRdb on the multiplex PCR reads, yielding one entry per CDR3 protein. The repertoire holds roughly 500,000 distinct CDR3 sequences, with approximately 14% as singletons. The sequencing input was blood. The receptors were sampled from a woman aged 25-40 years with Graves' ophthalmopathy.

This clonotype was seen repeatedly, ten times or more. The V and J genes are TRBV7-2 and TRBJ1-6; no clear D gene. The germline CDR1 and CDR2 sequences are SGHTA and FQGNSA. CDR3 size: 13 residues. V was cut by 3 bases and J by 7 bases, with 7 bases left in between. This CDR3 is CASSLFENSPLHF. The DNA for the CDR3 is TGTGCCAGCAGCTTGTTCGAAAATTCACCCCTCCACTTT.

Ten or more counts support this clonotype. The chain links TRBV27 to TRBJ1-1, with D possibly being TRBD1 (6 bases). CDR3 size: 14 residues. CDR1 and CDR2 from the germline V gene are MNHEY and SMNVEV (reference sequence). Trimming removed 1 base from V and 3 bases from J, with 9 bases in between. The CDR3 protein is CASSLYREDTEAFF. In nucleotides, the CDR3 is TGTGCCAGCAGTTTATACAGGGAGGACACTGAAGCTTTCTTT.

This clonotype was picked up many times. This chain links TRBV7-2 with TRBJ1-2; 8 bases map to TRBD1. The CDR3 runs to 15 residues. Trimming took 2 bases from V and 6 from J; bases not matched to a gene: 8. CDR1 and CDR2 (germline): SGHTA, FQGNSA. The CDR3 sequence is CASSLSGGAVNGYTF. In nucleotides, the CDR3 is TGTGCCAGCAGCTTATCAGGGGGCGCGGTTAATGGCTACACCTTC.

This clonotype was counted at least ten times. The gene calls are TRBV28 and TRBJ2-7; 7 bases align to TRBD2. The germline V gene has CDR1 MDHEN and CDR2 SYDVKM. The CDR3 length is 14 residues. Losses at the gene ends were 4 bases for V and 1 base for J; bases not matched to a gene: 4. This CDR3 is CASSWSGKSYEQYF. The CDR3, as DNA: TGTGCCAGCAGTTGGAGCGGGAAGTCCTACGAGCAGTACTTC.

This clonotype occurred many times. The chain recombines TRBV12-5 with TRBJ1-2; 8 bases agree with TRBD1. V shed 0 bases, J shed 2 bases, and the junction held 11 bases outside the gene matches. Per the germline V gene, CDR1 is LGHNT and CDR2 is FRNRAP. This CDR3 spans 18 amino acids. CDR3 DNA sequence: TGTGCTAGTGGTTTGGTACCAGGGGGCGCTTTGGACAACTATGGCTACACCTTC. It specifies CASGLVPGGALDNYGYTF. Filled out from reference TRBV12-5 and TRBJ1-2, the complete variable domain reads DARVTQTPRHKVTEMGQEVTMRCQPILGHNTVFWYRQTMMQGLELLAYFRNRAPLDDSGMPKDRFSAEMPDATLATLKIQPSEPRDSAVYFCASGLVPGGALDNYGYTFGSGTRLTVV.

This clonotype was observed at least ten times. The V and J genes are TRBV7-2 and TRBJ1-1; D call uncertain. Germline CDR1 is SGHTA and CDR2 is FQGNSA. Deletions cut 4 bases from V and 4 bases from J, with 10 bases between. This CDR3 is built from 13 residues. The CDR3 nucleotides read TGTGCCAGCAGCTGGGCTTTGAGCACTGAAGCTTTCTTT. Translated: CASSWALSTEAFF.

This clonotype occurred many times. The CDR3 here is CASSHGLVRETQYF. The CDR3 DNA follows: TGTGCCAGCAGTCACGGACTAGTGCGAGAGACCCAGTACTTC. The gene calls are TRBV6-5 and TRBJ2-5; 7 bases match TRBD2. V shed 5 bases and J 4 bases; nucleotides not matched to a gene: 7. This CDR3 comprises 14 residues. The germline CDR1 and CDR2 sequences are MNHEY and SVGAGI.

This clonotype was counted ten times or more. The chain has TRBV6-5 and TRBJ1-3, with TRBD1 matching 9 bases. Germline-derived CDR1 and CDR2 are MNHEY and SVGAGI. This CDR3 is 14 amino acids long. With 7 bases clipped from V and 6 bases from J, the junction kept 7 bases outside the gene matches. CDR3 protein: CASTWTGAANTIYF. CDR3 sequence (DNA): TGTGCCAGCACTTGGACAGGGGCTGCAAACACCATATATTTT.

In this sample, this clonotype turned up many times. The chain uses TRBV12-3 or TRBV12-4 and TRBJ1-1, with D uncertain. The CDR3 spans 13 residues. V dropped 5 bases and J dropped 7 bases, with 14 bases sitting between them. The CDR3 DNA sequence: TGTGCCAGCAGTCCACTTTCTCGCAGTGAAGCTTTCTTT. It codes for CASSPLSRSEAFF.

This clonotype has just a few counts. The chain couples TRBV4-2 to TRBJ1-2; maybe TRBD1 (5 bases). With 3 bases removed from V and 4 bases from J, the gap between germline ends came to 12 bases. Germline CDR1 is LGHNA and CDR2 is YNFKEQ. The CDR3 totals 14 residues. In DNA form, the CDR3 reads TGTGCCAGCAGCCAGGCGGGGACGGCCTATGGCTACACCTTC. As protein: CASSQAGTAYGYTF.

This clonotype was detected ten times or more. The gene calls are TRBV12-3 or TRBV12-4 and TRBJ1-2; possible D gene TRBD1, 6 bases. Trimming took off 6 bases at V and 7 bases at J, with 21 bases between the two ends. The CDR3 has 15 residues. This chain's CDR3 is CASSRGTPGARGYTF. CDR3 nucleotide sequence: TGTGCCAGCAGCCGTGGGACACCAGGGGCGCGTGGCTACACCTTC.

This clonotype was detected ten times or more. This chain links TRBV12-3 or TRBV12-4 with TRBJ1-1, with 8 positions matching TRBD1. The ends lost 4 bases at V and 8 bases at J; junction bases unmatched: 9. This CDR3 comprises 14 residues. This CDR3 reads CASSSGQGRVEAFF. The CDR3 nucleotides read TGTGCCAGCAGTTCTGGACAGGGTAGGGTGGAAGCTTTCTTT.

The chain joins TRBV30 to TRBJ2-7; D possibly corresponds to TRBD2 (6 bases). The CDR3 loop spans 13 amino acids. V lost 2 bases and J 2 bases, leaving 10 bases between the germline ends. Germline CDR1 GTSNPN, CDR2 SVGIG (reference sequence). In DNA, the CDR3 is TGTGCCTGGAGTACGGGACTTCCCTACGAGCAGTACTTC. As protein: CAWSTGLPYEQYF.

This clonotype was seen at least ten times. The chain has TRBV7-2 and TRBJ2-7; 8 bases map to TRBD1. There are 16 residues in the CDR3. The junction had 12 bases not matched to a gene; V was cut back by 5 bases and J by 3 bases. Germline CDR1 SGHTA, CDR2 FQGNSA. CDR3 loop: CASSILTGAMNYEQYF. For the CDR3, the DNA is TGTGCCAGCAGCATCCTGACAGGGGCCATGAACTACGAGCAGTACTTC.

As for this clonotype: This may arise from a read error, as a much more abundant clone is one base away. The V and J genes are TRBV14 and TRBJ2-7; D is possibly TRBD2 (6 bases). Germline CDR1 is SGHDN and CDR2 is FVKESK. With 4 bases removed from V and 6 bases from J, the gap between germline ends came to 13 bases. This CDR3 is built from 13 residues. The CDR3 DNA follows: TGTGCCAGCAGCCCGAGCGGGTACTGCGAGCAGTACTTC. Translating it yields CASSPSGYCEQYF.

The V and J genes are TRBV30 and TRBJ2-5; possibly TRBD1 for D (5 bases). From germline, CDR1 is GTSNPN and CDR2 SVGIG (reference sequence). The CDR3 is 13 residues long. Deletions cut 2 bases from V and 5 bases from J, with 12 bases between. CDR3 bases: TGTGCCTGGAGTAGGGGCCGGCGGGAGACCCAGTACTTC. Translation gives CAWSRGRRETQYF.

This clonotype was seen many times. This rearrangement joins TRBV7-2 to TRBJ1-5; TRBD1 matches at 8 bases. The CDR3 loop spans 17 amino acids. Losses at the gene ends were 4 bases for V and 2 bases for J; bases not matched to a gene: 10. Per germline, CDR1 SGHTA and CDR2 FQGNSA. CDR3: CASSSGQGGNGNQPQHF. CDR3 DNA: TGTGCCAGCAGCTCCGGACAGGGAGGTAATGGCAATCAGCCCCAGCATTTT.

This clonotype was recorded at least ten times. This chain connects TRBV12-3 or TRBV12-4 to TRBJ1-2, with 9 positions matching TRBD1. V trimming: 6 bases; J trimming: 2 bases; junction bases outside the gene matches: 16. CDR3 size: 18 residues. The CDR3 loop is CASSPSTGGAGHNYGYTF. The CDR3 region has the DNA TGTGCCAGCAGCCCCTCCACAGGGGGCGCGGGTCACAACTATGGCTACACCTTC.

This clonotype appeared many times. The chain combines TRBV2 with TRBJ1-6; TRBD1 agrees at 8 bases. The CDR3 extends over 17 amino acids. Germline CDR1 is SNHLY and CDR2 is FYNNEI. The V and J ends lost 6 bases and 7 bases, in that order; junction bases with no gene match: 14. The CDR3 DNA sequence: TGTGCCAGCAGGGGGGACAGGATGAAGTTCTCGAATTCACCCCTCCACTTT. Protein: CASRGDRMKFSNSPLHF.

V is TRBV5-1 and J is TRBJ1-2; possible D gene TRBD1, 6 bases. The CDR3 totals 15 residues. CDR1 is SGHRS, CDR2 YFSETQ, per germline. With 1 base removed from V and 1 base from J, the gap between germline ends came to 11 bases. CDR3 bases: TGCGCCAGCAGCTTGAATACAGGGCTTAACTATGGCTACACCTTC. This sequence encodes CASSLNTGLNYGYTF.

This clonotype was observed a handful of times. This chain links TRBV28 with TRBJ2-7, with TRBD1 matching over 11 bases. V was pared by 4 bases and J by 3 bases, with 5 bases of the junction left unmatched. This CDR3 is 15 amino acids long. Per germline, CDR1 MDHEN and CDR2 SYDVKM. The CDR3 loop reads CASSSGGQGVYEQYF. The CDR3 DNA is TGTGCCAGCAGTTCGGGGGGACAGGGGGTCTACGAGCAGTACTTC.

This clonotype was counted a single time. A read error is possible here, since a much larger clone lies one base away. The chain employs TRBV6-1 and TRBJ1-5; the D is unclear. The CDR3 runs 15 residues. Germline CDR1 reads MNHNS; CDR2 reads SASEGT. The CDR3 sequence: CASSEVGSSNQPHHF. The CDR3 nucleotides read TGTGCCAGCAGTGAAGTGGGTTCGAGCAATCAGCCCCATCATTTT.